This T cell receptor beta chain was recovered during a study of T cell responses to AZD1222 COVID-19 vaccine. Germline CDR1 SEHNR, CDR2 FQNEAQ (reference sequence). The CDR3 covers 16 residues. J gave up 0 bases and V 4 bases, and 7 bases lay outside the gene matches. Libraries were prepared by immunoSEQ multiplex PCR; TCRdb keeps only in-frame clonotypes and omits some of them. The sample has some 130,000 clones, more than 85% seen once. The chain links TRBV7-9 to TRBJ2-7, with 9 bases that match TRBD1. The sequence was obtained from an adult who received the AZD1222 COVID-19 vaccine. Source: peripheral blood, taken 28 days after the second AZD1222 dose. The CDR3 spells CASSSTGGLYSYEQYF. In DNA, the CDR3 is TGTGCCAGCAGCTCTACAGGGGGCCTTTACTCCTACGAGCAGTACTTC.